These 25 T cell receptor beta chains share one sample of origin, sequenced in a study of blood T cell repertoires in COVID-19. The method was immunoSEQ multiplex PCR; TCRdb's version includes in-frame clones alone and lacks a portion of them. This sample carries about 480,000 clones, over 75% of them seen once, and the ten largest clones take about 1.7%. Source material: PBMCs or T cells enriched from blood (not recorded which). Every receptor here comes from a woman between 35 and 50 years old who had recovered from COVID-19.

The V and J genes are TRBV6-6 and TRBJ1-5; possible D gene TRBD1, 6 bases. The CDR3 loop spans 15 amino acids. Trimming left V 5 bases short and J 5 bases short, with 16 bases between. CDR1 is MNHNY and CDR2 is SVGAGI in the germline V gene (reference sequence). Here the CDR3 reads CASSRYRDIYQPQHF. CDR3 sequence (DNA): TGTGCCAGCAGTCGATACCGGGACATTTATCAGCCCCAGCATTTT.

This clone has only a few counts. V and J are TRBV27 and TRBJ1-2, with 9 bases matching TRBD1. Germline CDR1 is MNHEY and CDR2 is SMNVEV (reference sequence). The V gene end was trimmed by 1 base and the J gene end by 1 base; junction bases not matched to a gene: 7. The CDR3 loop spans 17 amino acids. CDR3 region: CASSLYTGGRGNYGYTF. The CDR3 DNA reads TGTGCCAGCAGTTTATATACAGGGGGCCGCGGTAACTATGGCTACACCTTC.

The V call is TRBV19, the J call TRBJ1-5; D remains ambiguous. Germline loops: CDR1 LNHDA, CDR2 SQIVND (reference sequence). This CDR3 has 15 residues. The V end was cut by 9 bases, the J end by 0 bases, with 15 bases between. The CDR3 region is CASLPLAVSNQPQHF. The CDR3 DNA reads TGTGCCAGCCTCCCACTGGCGGTTAGCAATCAGCCCCAGCATTTT.

Only one count was recorded for this clone. The V call is TRBV4-3, the J call TRBJ2-7; TRBD2 matches at 9 bases. The CDR3 totals 16 residues. Trimming cost V 0 bases and J 2 bases; bases outside gene matches: 5. Germline CDR1 LGHNA, CDR2 YSLEER. The CDR3 DNA reads TGCGCCAGCAGCCAAGATGCTAGCGGGGTAACCTACGAGCAGTACTTC. The encoded protein is CASSQDASGVTYEQYF.

The V call is TRBV12-5, the J call TRBJ2-7, with D unclear. CDR3 size: 13 residues. Germline assignment: CDR1 LGHNT and CDR2 FRNRAP. Trimming pared 7 bases from V and 3 bases from J, leaving 13 bases between. DNA of the CDR3: TGTGCTAGTGCCCTGGTGGGCAGCTACGAGCAGTACTTC. The encoded protein is CASALVGSYEQYF.

This clone showed up just a few times. The J gene is TRBJ2-5, the V gene TRBV5-4, with D hard to call. V was cut by 0 bases and J by 4 bases, with 7 bases left in between. In germline, CDR1 is SGHNT, CDR2 YYREEE (reference sequence). The CDR3 consists of 13 residues. The CDR3: CASSLVSGETQYF. CDR3 bases: TGTGCCAGCAGCTTGGTATCGGGAGAGACCCAGTACTTC.

This clone appeared a few times. The rearrangement joins TRBV28 to TRBJ1-2; tentatively, D is TRBD1 (5 bases). Trimming cost V 6 bases and J 3 bases, with 8 bases left between them. The CDR3 length is 12 residues. Germline V gene lookup returns CDR1 MDHEN and CDR2 SYDVKM. The CDR3 spells CASSPGDYGYTF. The CDR3, as DNA: TGTGCCAGCAGCCCGGGGGACTATGGCTACACCTTC.

The V call is TRBV6-2 or TRBV6-3, the J call TRBJ2-7; 10 bases agree with TRBD2. The germline V gene has CDR1 MNHEY and CDR2 SVGEGT. Germline trimming cut 2 bases from V and 6 bases from J; bases unmatched to any gene: 13. The CDR3 length is 17 residues. CDR3 protein: CASSYGSGRATVFEQYF. The CDR3, as DNA: TGTGCCAGCAGTTACGGCAGCGGGAGGGCCACTGTCTTCGAGCAGTACTTC.

V and J are TRBV4-2 and TRBJ2-4; a weak D match, TRBD2 (6 bases). V shed 1 base and J shed 2 bases, with 12 bases lying between them. This CDR3 has 16 residues. Germline V gene data show CDR1 as LGHNA and CDR2 as YNFKEQ. The CDR3 here is CASSQGRGESKNIQYF. CDR3 nucleotide sequence: TGTGCCAGCAGCCAAGGGAGGGGTGAGTCCAAAAACATTCAGTACTTC.

The V and J genes are TRBV9 and TRBJ2-7, with D possibly TRBD2 on 6 matching bases. The CDR3 totals 15 residues. The V gene's germline CDR1 is SGDLS and CDR2 YYNGEE. Trimming shortened V by 0 bases and J by 5 bases, and 15 bases separated the two germline ends. The CDR3 loop is CASSVGRDRVHEQYF. DNA for the CDR3: TGTGCCAGCAGCGTAGGGCGGGACCGGGTCCACGAGCAGTACTTC.

This clone showed up just a few times. This chain connects TRBV5-4 to TRBJ1-1; 8 bases are a match to TRBD1. Germline CDR1 reads SGHNT; CDR2 reads YYREEE (reference sequence). J was trimmed by 1 base and V by 3 bases; bases with no gene match: 11. The CDR3 is 17 amino acids. In DNA, the CDR3 is TGTGCCAGCAGCTCTGGACAGGGAAGTGTGGGGAACACTGAAGCTTTCTTT. This translates into CASSSGQGSVGNTEAFF.

The chain carries TRBV29-1 and TRBJ1-2; 7 bases fit TRBD1. CDR1 is SQVTM, CDR2 ANQGSEA, per germline. V shed 8 bases, J shed 8 bases, and the junction held 11 bases outside the gene matches. CDR3 length: 12 residues. DNA for the CDR3: TGCAGCCTAGGGACAGACTTGGGGGGCTACACCTTC. It yields the protein CSLGTDLGGYTF.

V is TRBV5-1 and J is TRBJ2-2; 13 bases match TRBD2. The length of the CDR3 is 18 residues. Unmatched junction bases numbered 10, after V lost 4 bases and J lost 4 bases. Germline values: CDR1 SGHRS, CDR2 YFSETQ. CDR3 sequence: CASSLILAGGPGTGELFF. The CDR3 DNA sequence: TGCGCCAGCAGCCTAATACTAGCGGGAGGGCCGGGCACCGGGGAGCTGTTTTTT.

The chain carries TRBV5-4 and TRBJ2-1; perhaps TRBD2 as D (6 bases). The CDR3 loop spans 13 amino acids. Germline-derived CDR1 and CDR2 are SGHNT and YYREEE (reference sequence). Trimming stripped 0 bases from V and 9 bases from J, with 10 bases between. DNA of the CDR3: TGTGCCAGCAGCTTGGGGGGAGGAGGTGAGCAGTTCTTC. It codes for CASSLGGGGEQFF. Together with reference TRBV5-4 and TRBJ2-1, the CDR3 gives the full variable domain: ETGVTQSPTHLIKTRGQQVTLRCSSQSGHNTVSWYQQALGQGPQFIFQYYREEENGRGNFPPRFSGLQFPNYSSELNVNALELDDSALYLCASSLGGGGEQFFGPGTRLTVL.

J is TRBJ2-5 and V is TRBV5-1; 12 bases line up with TRBD2. CDR1 and CDR2 (germline): SGHRS, YFSETQ. The CDR3 spans 16 residues. After removal of 0 bases from V and 4 bases from J, the junction contained 4 bases not matched to a gene. CDR3 protein: CASSLGPSGRVETQYF. CDR3 nucleotide sequence: TGCGCCAGCAGCTTGGGCCCTAGCGGGAGGGTAGAGACCCAGTACTTC.

This clone was picked up one time. The J gene is TRBJ2-1, the V gene TRBV5-1; TRBD2 matches 10 bases. This CDR3 spans 14 amino acids. Germline V CDR1 and CDR2: SGHRS, YFSETQ. V gave up 7 bases and J gave up 6 bases; unmatched junction bases: 7. The DNA of the CDR3 is TGCGCCAGCGGAGCGGGAGGGCCGATCAATGAGCAGTTCTTC. It translates to CASGAGGPINEQFF.

The chain combines TRBV12-3 or TRBV12-4 with TRBJ1-2; 7 bases map to TRBD1. The CDR3 has 13 amino acids. V was pared by 6 bases and J by 7 bases, with 8 bases of the junction left unmatched. This CDR3 is CASSDDRVSGYTF. DNA for the CDR3: TGTGCCAGCAGCGACGACAGGGTTTCTGGCTACACCTTC.

The V and J genes are TRBV19 and TRBJ1-5; D is possibly TRBD1 (6 bases). The V gene's germline CDR1 is LNHDA and CDR2 SQIVND (reference sequence). This CDR3 has 15 residues. The V and J ends lost 3 bases and 0 bases respectively, with 9 bases between them. This CDR3 reads CASSINRASNQPQHF. The CDR3 nucleotides read TGTGCCAGTAGTATTAACAGGGCTAGCAATCAGCCCCAGCATTTT.

This sequence joins TRBV7-2 and TRBJ1-3, with no clear D. CDR1 SGHTA and CDR2 FQGNSA come from the germline V gene. Trimming took 3 bases from V and 0 from J, leaving 12 bases between them. The CDR3 has 16 residues. The CDR3, as DNA: TGTGCCAGCAGCTTCGTCGGGGTCCACTCTGGAAACACCATATATTTT. Its translation is CASSFVGVHSGNTIYF.

This clone was counted once. The rearrangement uses TRBV2 and TRBJ1-1, with 7 positions matching TRBD1. The length of the CDR3 is 12 residues. The ends lost 4 bases at V and 7 bases at J; junction bases unmatched: 3. Germline loops: CDR1 SNHLY, CDR2 FYNNEI. CDR3 DNA sequence: TGTGCCAGCAGTGGGGACAGAGTTGAAGCTTTCTTT. It is translated as CASSGDRVEAFF.

The chain is built from TRBV5-1 and TRBJ1-1; unclear D gene. The germline V gene encodes CDR1 SGHRS and CDR2 YFSETQ. The CDR3 length is 16 residues. V dropped 0 bases and J dropped 0 bases, with 12 bases sitting between them. CDR3 DNA: TGCGCCAGCAGCTTGGCCCAGGCAGGATTGAACACTGAAGCTTTCTTT. Protein product: CASSLAQAGLNTEAFF. The full variable domain, in which reference TRBV5-1 and TRBJ1-1 provide the parts outside the CDR3, is KAGVTQTPRYLIKTRGQQVTLSCSPISGHRSVSWYQQTPGQGLQFLFEYFSETQRNKGNFPGRFSGRQFSNSRSEMNVSTLELGDSALYLCASSLAQAGLNTEAFFGQGTRLTVV.

CDR3 nucleotide sequence: TGCAGTGCTACCCGCGACAATGAGCAGTTCTTC. Translation gives CSATRDNEQFF. The chain recombines TRBV20-1 with TRBJ2-1; D gene ambiguous. V was cut by 4 bases and J by 5 bases, with 6 bases left in between. There are 11 residues in the CDR3. Looked up from germline, CDR1 is DFQATT and CDR2 is SNEGSKA (reference sequence).

The V and J genes are TRBV24-1 and TRBJ2-7; 8 bases are shared with TRBD2. The CDR3 totals 21 residues. After removal of 3 bases from V and 3 bases from J, the junction contained 24 bases not matched to a gene. CDR1 KGHDR and CDR2 SFDVKD come from the germline V gene. The CDR3 protein is CATSDATSGQALLQDCYEQYF. CDR3 nucleotide sequence: TGTGCCACCAGTGATGCTACTAGCGGCCAAGCTCTCTTGCAAGATTGCTACGAGCAGTACTTC.

V is TRBV5-1 and J is TRBJ2-4, with a possible D match to TRBD1 (5 bases). Germline-derived CDR1 and CDR2 are SGHRS and YFSETQ. The V end lost 0 bases, the J end lost 7 bases, and 11 bases lay between the germline ends. CDR3 length equals 14 residues. CDR3 nucleotides: TGCGCCAGCAGCTTGGGGGGCCCCCAGAACATTCAGTACTTC. It specifies CASSLGGPQNIQYF.

The chain uses TRBV6-6 and TRBJ1-5, with D possibly being TRBD1 (5 bases). Germline CDR1 MNHNY, CDR2 SVGAGI (reference sequence). The CDR3 consists of 14 residues. V was pared by 11 bases and J by 2 bases, with 16 bases between. For the CDR3, the DNA is TGTGCCGCCCGTCCGGGAGGGGGCAATCAGCCCCAGCATTTT. Its protein product is CAARPGGGNQPQHF.